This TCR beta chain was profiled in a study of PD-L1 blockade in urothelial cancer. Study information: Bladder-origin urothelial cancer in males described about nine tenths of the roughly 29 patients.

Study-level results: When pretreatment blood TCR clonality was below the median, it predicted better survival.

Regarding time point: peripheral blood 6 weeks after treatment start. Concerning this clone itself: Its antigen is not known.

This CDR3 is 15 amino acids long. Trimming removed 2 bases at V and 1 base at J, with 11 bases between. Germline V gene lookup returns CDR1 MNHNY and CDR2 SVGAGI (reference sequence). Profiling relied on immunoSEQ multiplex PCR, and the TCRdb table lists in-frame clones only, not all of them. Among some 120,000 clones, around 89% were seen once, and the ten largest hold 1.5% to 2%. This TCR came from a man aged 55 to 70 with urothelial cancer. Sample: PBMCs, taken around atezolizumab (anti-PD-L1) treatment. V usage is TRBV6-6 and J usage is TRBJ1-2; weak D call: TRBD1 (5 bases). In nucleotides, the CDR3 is TGTGCCAGCAGTTACGGCCAGGGTGGTAACTATGGCTACACCTTC. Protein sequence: CASSYGQGGNYGYTF.